Listed here are 9 T cell receptor beta chains from one sample, sequenced in a study of Graves' ophthalmopathy and Graves' hyperthyroidism. Scientists amplified the TCR beta CDR3 regions from RNA transcripts. The library came from an HTBI-primed first-round RT-PCR and a second-round multiplex PCR. Each CDR3 protein gets one entry after TCRdb re-called the multiplex PCR reads with MiXCR. The table includes 1 million to 1.3 million distinct CDR3 sequences, roughly 35% detected once. Sequencing was done on a sample of peripheral blood or thyroid tissue (not recorded which). The receptors shown here come from an adult man with Graves' hyperthyroidism.

There are a few counts of this clonotype. One end of the junction fails to match germline, which may point to a read error. This rearrangement joins TRBV9 to TRBJ2-2; TRBD2 is a possible D gene (6 bases). The CDR3 is 13 amino acids. Looked up from germline, CDR1 is SGDLS and CDR2 is YYNGEE. CDR3 amino acids: CAGSAGHTGELFF. DNA for the CDR3: TGTGCCGGCAGCGCGGGGCACACCGGGGAGCTGTTTTTT.

This clonotype was observed a few times. This sequence joins TRBV5-4 and TRBJ1-2; 8 nucleotides match TRBD1. The V gene end was trimmed by 3 bases and the J gene end by 5 bases; junction bases not matched to a gene: 6. CDR3 length: 14 amino acids. From germline, CDR1 is SGHNT and CDR2 YYREEE (reference sequence). CDR3 nucleotides: TGTGCCAGCAGCTCCGCAGGGGGCGGGTATGGCTACACCTTC. This translates into CASSSAGGGYGYTF.

The chain is built from TRBV20-1 and TRBJ1-5; 9 nucleotides match TRBD1. Germline V gene lookup returns CDR1 DFQATT and CDR2 SNEGSKA (reference sequence). J lost 5 bases, V lost 3 bases, and 5 bases had no gene match. This CDR3 is 14 amino acids long. CDR3 sequence (DNA): TGCAGTGCTAGCCGGGACAGGGAGCATCAGCCCCAGCATTTT. As protein: CSASRDREHQPQHF.

This clonotype has a single count. A much larger clone differs from this one at a single base, so this may be a read error. The chain employs TRBV20-1 and TRBJ1-4, with a tentative D call TRBD1 (5 bases). This CDR3 comprises 14 residues. With 3 bases removed from V and 3 bases from J, the gap between germline ends came to 11 bases. Germline assignment: CDR1 DFQATT and CDR2 SNEGSKA (reference sequence). The CDR3 is CSARGGEPNEKLFF. The CDR3 nucleotides read TGCAGTGCTAGGGGGGGGGAGCCTAATGAAAAACTGTTTTTT.

The chain carries TRBV5-8 and TRBJ2-6; 9 bases agree with TRBD1. CDR3 length: 16 amino acids. The V and J ends lost 7 bases and 0 bases, in that order; junction bases with no gene match: 5. Germline V lookup: CDR1 SGHTS, CDR2 YDEGEE. In nucleotides, the CDR3 is TGTGCCAGCTGGGACAGGGCTAACTCTGGGGCCAACGTCCTGACTTTC. Its protein is CASWDRANSGANVLTF.

This clonotype was detected a few times. J is TRBJ1-1 and V is TRBV2, with TRBD1 as a possible D gene (5 bases). Germline V lookup: CDR1 SNHLY, CDR2 FYNNEI. The ends were cut back, 7 bases at V and 3 bases at J, with 18 bases in the middle. This CDR3 has 15 residues. The CDR3 loop reads CASNTWRGWDTEAFF. In DNA, the CDR3 is TGTGCCAGCAATACCTGGAGGGGATGGGACACTGAAGCTTTCTTT.

This clonotype showed up many times. The chain joins TRBV24-1 to TRBJ2-5; perhaps TRBD1 as D (6 bases). The CDR3 length is 14 residues. CDR1 is KGHDR and CDR2 is SFDVKD in the germline V gene. Trimming pared 4 bases from V and 2 bases from J, leaving 10 bases between. CDR3 loop: CATSDQGQQETQYF. DNA of the CDR3: TGTGCCACCAGTGACCAGGGACAACAAGAGACCCAGTACTTC.

This clonotype was seen a handful of times. The rearrangement joins TRBV5-1 to TRBJ1-5, with D hard to call. The ends were cut back, 0 bases at V and 9 bases at J, with 10 bases in the middle. Germline V gene data show CDR1 as SGHRS and CDR2 as YFSETQ. The CDR3 totals 13 residues. CDR3 nucleotide sequence: TGCGCCAGCAGCTTGGGTGTTAATAGGCCCCAGCATTTT. Translation: CASSLGVNRPQHF.

On this clonotype itself: At one end, the junction sequence differs from germline, possibly due to a read error. V is TRBV7-8 and J is TRBJ2-3; 8 positions match TRBD1. This CDR3 region has 13 residues. Germline values: CDR1 SGHVS, CDR2 FQNEAQ. CDR3 protein: CATRTGLGDTQYF. CDR3 bases: TGCGCCACTCGGACAGGGCTTGGAGATACGCAGTATTTT.